This T cell receptor (beta chain) was recorded in a study of blood T cell repertoires in COVID-19. The overall study: Spain, Italy and the United States supplied samples that represented acute and convalescent COVID-19.

Recruits, aged roughly 18 to 90 years, lived in around 24 US areas. Clinical history reported by participants formed the basis on which cohorts were assigned. Each recovered donor of Cohort 3 presented with two negative PCRs, clearance, or symptom resolution. TCRdb's copy holds only in-frame clones and misses some; the assay was immunoSEQ multiplex PCR. The profile shows 200,000 to 250,000 clones, around 89% of them singletons. The sequenced sample consisted of PBMCs or T cells enriched from blood (not recorded which). This TCR was recovered from a woman aged 25-40 years who had recovered from COVID-19.

CDR3 DNA sequence: TGTGCCAGCAGTCTGCAGGGGACCGGGTTGGGCACCATATATTTT. Translating gives CASSLQGTGLGTIYF. The chain links TRBV27 to TRBJ1-3; D may be TRBD1 (6 bases). Trimming removed 5 bases at V and 9 bases at J, with 20 bases between. The CDR3 is 15 amino acids. Germline values: CDR1 MNHEY, CDR2 SMNVEV (reference sequence).